This T cell receptor (beta chain) was sequenced in a study of early T cells in non-severe SARS-CoV-2 infection. Study-level information: The authors sequenced bulk RNA from unsorted whole blood, leaving chains unpaired.

TCRdb reprocessed the 5' RACE reads via MiXCR and lists one record per CDR3 protein. The top ten hold approximately 30% of the sample, which has tens of thousands of distinct CDR3 sequences, roughly 5.3% seen once. V lost 8 bases, J lost 6 bases, and 11 bases lay in between. The germline gives CDR1 SGHTA, CDR2 FQGNSA. The CDR3 sequence is 13 residues long. This receptor was identified in an adult who was a healthcare worker with PCR-confirmed SARS-CoV-2 infection or an uninfected control (not recorded which). Sequencing was done on a sample of whole blood. V gene TRBV7-2 combines with J gene TRBJ1-6; possible D gene TRBD1, 6 bases. CDR3 in DNA: TGTGCCAGCTTGACAGGTCTTAATTCACCCCTCCACTTT. Translating gives CASLTGLNSPLHF.